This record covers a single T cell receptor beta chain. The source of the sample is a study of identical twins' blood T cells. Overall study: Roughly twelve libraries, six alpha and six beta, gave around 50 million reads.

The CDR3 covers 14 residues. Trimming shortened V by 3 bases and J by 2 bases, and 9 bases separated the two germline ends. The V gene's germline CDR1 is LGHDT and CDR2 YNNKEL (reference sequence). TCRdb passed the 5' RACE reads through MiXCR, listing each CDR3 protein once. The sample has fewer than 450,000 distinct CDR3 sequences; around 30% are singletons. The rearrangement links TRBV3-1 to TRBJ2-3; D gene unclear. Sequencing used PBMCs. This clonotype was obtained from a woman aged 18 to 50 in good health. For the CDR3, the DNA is TGTGCCAGCAGCCATACCAGGAACACAGATACGCAGTATTTT. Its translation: CASSHTRNTDTQYF.